The clone carrying this T cell receptor beta chain was recorded only once. The record originates from a study of blood T cell repertoires in COVID-19. CDR1 SGHRS and CDR2 YFSETQ come from the germline V gene. The CDR3 is 16 residues long. Deletions cut 4 bases from V and 5 bases from J, with 19 bases between. Per the study methods: Quantification of nucleated cells was approximated via reference gene primer amplification. Generated by immunoSEQ multiplex PCR, the TCRdb table keeps only in-frame clones and is missing some. D and trimming come from the DNA, and the V and J calls and clone size come from that table. The data show some 170,000 clones, about 90% seen once.

This receptor was obtained from a human donor with acute COVID-19. The donor label of this sample is uncertain. Sequencing was done on a sample of PBMCs or T cells enriched from blood (not recorded which). The chain employs TRBV5-1 and TRBJ2-1; no firm D call. The CDR3 sequence: CASSGSQLSKDNEQFF. CDR3 nucleotides: TGCGCCAGCAGCGGGTCACAGCTCTCGAAGGACAATGAGCAGTTCTTC.